The 26 T cell receptor beta chains below all came from one sample that was sequenced in a study of neurological immune-mediated disorders. TCRdb recomputed calls from the 5' RACE reads with MiXCR, one row per CDR3 protein. The table lists 110,000 or so distinct CDR3 sequences, about 3.4% of them singletons. Sequencing was performed on PBMCs. The receptors originated from a woman aged 30 to 39 with multiple sclerosis.

The table lists this clonotype with many counts. The chain employs TRBV25-1 and TRBJ2-1, with 9 nucleotides matching TRBD1. The germline V gene has CDR1 MGHDK and CDR2 SYGVNS. The CDR3 extends over 14 amino acids. With 2 bases clipped from V and 9 bases from J, the junction kept 5 bases outside the gene matches. The CDR3 DNA reads as TGTGCCAGCAGTGAAAGGGACAGGGCAAGTGAGCAGTTCTTC. Residues: CASSERDRASEQFF.

This clonotype was recorded at least ten times. The rearrangement joins TRBV7-9 to TRBJ2-3; the D gene is possibly TRBD1 (5 bases). Germline values: CDR1 SEHNR, CDR2 FQNEAQ (reference sequence). Trimming removed 1 base from V and 5 bases from J, with 16 bases in between. The CDR3 length is 16 residues. CDR3 sequence (DNA): TGTGCCAGCAGCTTAGGGGATGGGGCAAGAGGAGATACGCAGTATTTT. Translating it yields CASSLGDGARGDTQYF.

In its sample, this clonotype was seen many times. The chain recombines TRBV19 with TRBJ1-2; D is ambiguous. This CDR3 has 12 residues. Trimming cost V 7 bases and J 13 bases, with 19 bases left between them. Germline assignment: CDR1 LNHDA and CDR2 SQIVND (reference sequence). The CDR3 DNA reads TGTGCCAGTACCCAAACAGACACGATTCGCACCTTC. It encodes CASTQTDTIRTF.

There are many counts of this clonotype. This rearrangement joins TRBV11-2 to TRBJ2-3; the D gene is possibly TRBD1 (6 bases). There are 15 residues in the CDR3. Looked up from germline, CDR1 is SGHAT and CDR2 is FQNNGV. V lost 2 bases, J lost 0 bases, and 9 bases lay in between. The CDR3: CASSLTGLSTDTQYF. For the CDR3, the DNA is TGTGCCAGCAGCTTAACAGGGCTCAGCACAGATACGCAGTATTTT.

The sample holds many counts of this clonotype. The chain recombines TRBV6-2 or TRBV6-3 with TRBJ2-7; D gene uncertain. The CDR3 contains 15 residues. The V end lost 2 bases, the J end lost 6 bases, and 17 bases lay between the germline ends. CDR1 and CDR2 from the germline V gene are MNHEY and SVGEGT. CDR3 region: CASSYIATPKGEQYF. Here the CDR3 DNA reads TGTGCCAGCAGTTACATCGCGACACCGAAGGGCGAGCAGTACTTC.

This clonotype was recorded at least ten times. The chain links TRBV5-1 to TRBJ1-2; no clear D gene. Trimming cost V 0 bases and J 1 base, with 7 bases left between them. The CDR3 has 14 amino acids. Germline V gene data show CDR1 as SGHRS and CDR2 as YFSETQ. The CDR3 DNA reads TGCGCCAGCAGCTTGGATGATCTTAACTATGGCTACACCTTC. Translated: CASSLDDLNYGYTF.

This clonotype occurred many times. This sequence joins TRBV4-1 and TRBJ1-5; a possible D gene is TRBD1 (5 bases). The CDR3 length is 16 residues. V dropped 0 bases and J dropped 2 bases, with 11 bases sitting between them. Germline CDR1 and CDR2: MGHRA and YSYEKL. Here the CDR3 DNA reads TGCGCCAGCAGCCAAGATGGGGGTTTCGGCAATCAGCCCCAGCATTTT. This encodes CASSQDGGFGNQPQHF.

This clonotype was counted many times. J is TRBJ2-5 and V is TRBV5-1; D tentatively fits TRBD1 or TRBD2 (5 bases each). Trimming took 2 bases from V and 1 from J, leaving 9 bases between them. CDR1 and CDR2 from the germline V gene are SGHRS and YFSETQ. CDR3 length equals 14 residues. The CDR3 DNA follows: TGCGCCAGCAGCTTCAGGGACGGCCAAGAGACCCAGTACTTC. Translating gives CASSFRDGQETQYF. Full variable domain (remainder filled in from reference TRBV5-1 and TRBJ2-5): KAGVTQTPRYLIKTRGQQVTLSCSPISGHRSVSWYQQTPGQGLQFLFEYFSETQRNKGNFPGRFSGRQFSNSRSEMNVSTLELGDSALYLCASSFRDGQETQYFGPGTRLLVL.

Ten or more counts support this clonotype. The genes are TRBV12-3 or TRBV12-4 and TRBJ2-1; 7 bases agree with TRBD1. The CDR3 is 13 amino acids. V lost 3 bases and J lost 5; bases outside the gene matches: 1. CDR3 sequence (DNA): TGTGCCAGCAGTTTGGGACAGCACAATGAGCAGTTCTTC. Its translation is CASSLGQHNEQFF.

This clonotype was seen at least ten times. The CDR3 is CASSLSSNYGYTF. DNA for the CDR3: TGTGCCAGCAGCTTATCCTCTAACTATGGCTACACCTTC. This chain uses TRBV7-6 with TRBJ1-2; D gene ambiguous. The germline V gene encodes CDR1 SGHVS and CDR2 FNYEAQ. The CDR3 totals 13 residues. V lost 2 bases and J 0 bases, leaving 4 bases between the germline ends.

This clonotype was found a few times. The V gene is TRBV20-1, the J gene TRBJ2-6, with D perhaps matching TRBD1 or TRBD2 (5 bases each). V lost 3 bases to trimming and J lost 4 bases, with 7 bases between them. The V gene's germline CDR1 is DFQATT and CDR2 SNEGSKA (reference sequence). The CDR3 consists of 13 residues. CDR3 DNA: TGCAGTGCTAGGGGGGTCGGGGCCAACGTCCTGACTTTC. It specifies CSARGVGANVLTF.

Concerning this clonotype: Since a much larger clone is just one base distant, this may be a read error. The gene calls are TRBV7-2 and TRBJ2-2; D is possibly TRBD1 (6 bases). The CDR3 has 15 residues. Germline CDR1 SGHTA, CDR2 FQGNSA. Trimming shortened V by 5 bases and J by 4 bases, and 14 bases separated the two germline ends. The CDR3 region has the DNA TGTGCCAGCAGCCGGCAGCGGACAGCCACCGGGGAGCTGTTTTTT. It specifies CASSRQRTATGELFF. Full variable domain (remainder filled in from reference TRBV7-2 and TRBJ2-2): GAGVSQSPSNKVTEKGKDVELRCDPISGHTALYWYRQSLGQGLEFLIYFQGNSAPDKSGLPSDRFSAERTGGSVSTLTIQRTQQEDSAVYLCASSRQRTATGELFFGEGSRLTVL.

This clonotype was seen ten or more times. The V call is TRBV5-1, the J call TRBJ1-2; TRBD1 might be the D (6 bases). Germline loops: CDR1 SGHRS, CDR2 YFSETQ. The CDR3 is 13 residues long. Trimming took 2 bases from V and 6 from J, leaving 11 bases between them. The CDR3 DNA is TGCGCCAGCAGCTTAGAGACAGGCAATGGCTACACCTTC. This gives the protein CASSLETGNGYTF.

Concerning this clonotype: A much bigger clone sits one base away, suggesting this may be a read error. The J gene is TRBJ1-1, the V gene TRBV19; D is uncertain. The CDR3 is made up of 13 amino acids. Germline CDR1 LNHDA, CDR2 SQIVND (reference sequence). V was clipped by 5 bases and J by 3 bases, with 10 bases between them. The CDR3 nucleotides are TGTGCCAGTAGTGCCAAGGCCTACACTGAAGCTTTCTTT. Its protein product is CASSAKAYTEAFF. The full variable domain, completed using reference TRBV19 and TRBJ1-1, is DGGITQSPKYLFRKEGQNVTLSCEQNLNHDAMYWYRQDPGQGLRLIYYSQIVNDFQKGDIAEGYSVSREKKESFPLTVTSAQKNPTAFYLCASSAKAYTEAFFGQGTRLTVV.

At least ten counts were recorded for this clonotype. This chain links TRBV20-1 with TRBJ1-2, with D perhaps matching TRBD1 (5 bases). The V end lost 2 bases, the J end lost 12 bases, and 16 bases lay between the germline ends. CDR3 length: 12 amino acids. Germline V gene lookup returns CDR1 DFQATT and CDR2 SNEGSKA (reference sequence). CDR3 nucleotide sequence: TGCAGTGCTAGATACTCGGAAAGGGGAAACACCTTC. Protein: CSARYSERGNTF.

This clonotype was counted ten times or more. The chain joins TRBV7-2 to TRBJ1-1; the D gene is possibly TRBD1 (6 bases). Germline V lookup: CDR1 SGHTA, CDR2 FQGNSA. This CDR3 is 13 amino acids long. The V gene lost 5 bases and the J gene lost 3 bases, with 10 bases spanning the gap. The CDR3 sequence: CASSTGQDTEAFF. DNA for the CDR3: TGTGCCAGCAGCACGGGACAAGACACTGAAGCTTTCTTT.

This clonotype was found many times. The chain recombines TRBV7-9 with TRBJ1-5, with D uncertain. Per germline, CDR1 SEHNR and CDR2 FQNEAQ (reference sequence). The V end was cut by 4 bases, the J end by 1 base, with 14 bases between. This CDR3 spans 16 amino acids. This CDR3 is CASSSAVGVSNQPQHF. The CDR3 region has the DNA TGTGCCAGCAGCTCCGCGGTCGGTGTAAGCAATCAGCCCCAGCATTTT.

This clonotype was detected many times. The chain links TRBV10-2 to TRBJ2-7; 8 bases line up with TRBD2. The V segment lost 4 bases and the J segment 0 bases; nucleotides outside the gene matches: 5. The CDR3 has 15 residues. From germline, CDR1 is WSHSY and CDR2 SAAADI. The CDR3 nucleotides read TGCGCCAGCAGTGTATCGGGGGGGAGCTCCTACGAGCAGTACTTC. It specifies CASSVSGGSSYEQYF.

This clonotype was observed at least ten times. This CDR3 is CSAREQDLRGSGRSPKPLHF. The CDR3 DNA is TGCAGTGCTAGAGAACAAGACCTCCGGGGCTCAGGGCGTTCCCCTAAACCCCTCCACTTT. The V and J genes are TRBV20-1 and TRBJ1-6; a possible D gene is TRBD1 (5 bases). The CDR3 spans 20 residues. The V end was cut by 0 bases, the J end by 12 bases, with 33 bases between. Germline lookup yields CDR1 DFQATT and CDR2 SNEGSKA (reference sequence).

This clonotype showed up many times. V usage is TRBV5-1 and J usage is TRBJ1-1, with a weak D call TRBD1 (6 bases). Per the germline V gene, CDR1 is SGHRS and CDR2 is YFSETQ. The length of the CDR3 is 18 residues. Trimming shortened V by 4 bases and J by 3 bases, and 25 bases separated the two germline ends. CDR3 amino acids: CASSPGGLPQGLYTEAFF. The DNA for the CDR3 is TGCGCCAGCAGCCCGGGGGGACTCCCACAGGGACTGTACACTGAAGCTTTCTTT.

At least ten counts were recorded for this clonotype. The chain couples TRBV7-6 to TRBJ2-5, with TRBD2 matching 10 bases. The trim removed 1 base at V and 5 bases at J, leaving 7 bases unmatched. The V gene's germline CDR1 is SGHVS and CDR2 FNYEAQ. The CDR3 extends over 16 amino acids. This CDR3 is CASSLGSGGAHETQYF. CDR3 bases: TGTGCCAGCAGCTTAGGCAGCGGGGGGGCCCATGAGACCCAGTACTTC.

This clonotype was seen at least ten times. The rearrangement uses TRBV3-1 and TRBJ2-5; 9 nucleotides line up with TRBD2. This CDR3 region has 15 residues. J was trimmed by 5 bases and V by 3 bases; bases with no gene match: 7. Germline V gene lookup returns CDR1 LGHDT and CDR2 YNNKEL (reference sequence). CDR3 amino acids: CASSHSSGRRETQYF. The CDR3 DNA follows: TGTGCCAGCAGCCACTCAAGCGGGAGGAGGGAGACCCAGTACTTC.

A few counts support this clonotype. An end of the junction differs from the germline gene, which may be a read error. The CDR3 region is CASSFGGNQHQHF. The CDR3, as DNA: TGCGCCAGCAGCTTCGGGGGCAATCAGCACCAGCATTTT. The chain has TRBV5-1 and TRBJ1-5; a possible D gene is TRBD1 (6 bases). CDR3 size: 13 residues. Germline CDR1 is SGHRS and CDR2 is YFSETQ. The complete variable domain, with remaining parts taken from reference TRBV5-1 and TRBJ1-5, reads KAGVTQTPRYLIKTRGQQVTLSCSPISGHRSVSWYQQTPGQGLQFLFEYFSETQRNKGNFPGRFSGRQFSNSRSEMNVSTLELGDSALYLCASSFGGNQHQHFGDGTRLSIL.

This clonotype was counted at least ten times. The chain employs TRBV20-1 and TRBJ2-7; 7 bases are a match to TRBD1. The germline gives CDR1 DFQATT, CDR2 SNEGSKA (reference sequence). After removal of 3 bases from V and 1 base from J, the junction contained 6 bases not matched to a gene. The CDR3 is 14 amino acids. CDR3 region: CSASMRQGSYEQYF. The DNA of the CDR3 is TGCAGTGCTAGTATGAGACAGGGTTCCTACGAGCAGTACTTC.

This clonotype was observed many times. J is TRBJ1-1 and V is TRBV29-1, with D possibly matching TRBD1 (5 bases). The V end lost 7 bases, the J end lost 3 bases, and 15 bases lay between the germline ends. The CDR3 runs 13 residues. The germline V gene encodes CDR1 SQVTM and CDR2 ANQGSEA. Written as DNA, the CDR3 is TGCAGCGCTCGGGGGGGGGACGACACTGAAGCTTTCTTT. This translates into CSARGGDDTEAFF.

This clonotype was detected ten times or more. This chain uses TRBV19 with TRBJ1-1; possibly TRBD1 for D (6 bases). Germline CDR1 is LNHDA and CDR2 is SQIVND (reference sequence). The CDR3 has 15 residues. V lost 5 bases to trimming and J lost 1 base, with 14 bases between them. CDR3 in amino acids: CASSPRRGANTEAFF. DNA for the CDR3: TGTGCCAGTAGTCCAAGGCGGGGGGCGAACACTGAAGCTTTCTTT.